This T cell receptor beta chain was obtained from a study of shared clonotypes between healthy human individuals. Both subsets, CD45RA+ naive and CD45RA-negative memory, were split from the CD4+ cells. Assay used: immunoSEQ multiplex PCR; TCRdb lists only in-frame clones, some missing. The repertoire holds some 2,500,000 clones, under 95% seen once, with approximately 0.4% in the top ten. The sequenced sample consisted of naive CD4+ T cells from PBMCs. Subset: CD45RA+ positively selected. The receptor was isolated from a man in his late teens or twenties in good health. Some clones in this sample may be carry-over from other donors' samples.

For the CDR3, the DNA is TGTGCCAGCAGTGAGCGGTCGGGCGAGCAGTACTTC. This encodes CASSERSGEQYF. The J gene is TRBJ2-7, the V gene TRBV28; the D gene is possibly TRBD2 (5 bases). Trimming cost V 5 bases and J 6 bases, with 11 bases left between them. This CDR3 is 12 amino acids long. Germline-derived CDR1 and CDR2 are MDHEN and SYDVKM.